These 4 T cell receptor beta chains were all obtained from the same sample, sequenced in a study of neoadjuvant nivolumab and ipilimumab in lung cancer. Measured with immunoSEQ multiplex PCR; TCRdb has only the in-frame clones, and not every one. Among about 38,000 clones, roughly 87% were seen once, and the ten largest hold more than 3%. The sequencing here drew on peripheral blood, taken before neoadjuvant nivolumab, alone or with ipilimumab. These receptors all come from an adult with non-small cell lung cancer.

This chain joins TRBV4-1 and TRBJ1-2, with TRBD1 matching over 9 bases. The V segment lost 4 bases and the J segment 3 bases; nucleotides outside the gene matches: 3. In germline, CDR1 is MGHRA, CDR2 YSYEKL. The length of the CDR3 is 14 residues. The DNA for the CDR3 is TGCGCCAGCAGCCTGGACAGGGGTGACTATGGCTACACCTTC. Its protein is CASSLDRGDYGYTF.

The chain uses TRBV27 and TRBJ2-6, with 7 bases aligning to TRBD1. The V and J ends lost 8 bases and 0 bases, in that order; junction bases with no gene match: 10. The germline V gene encodes CDR1 MNHEY and CDR2 SMNVEV (reference sequence). The CDR3 has 17 residues. CDR3 sequence reads: CASSLPGQSSGANVLTF. DNA of the CDR3: TGTGCCAGCTCCCTCCCGGGACAGAGCTCTGGGGCCAACGTCCTGACTTTC.

V usage is TRBV18 and J usage is TRBJ2-3; 7 bases match TRBD2. The CDR3 has 16 residues. V shed 3 bases, J shed 4 bases, and the junction held 10 bases outside the gene matches. Germline V gene data show CDR1 as KGHSH and CDR2 as LQKENI. This CDR3 reads CASSPQESGISDTQYF. Here the CDR3 DNA reads TGTGCCAGCTCACCCCAGGAGAGCGGGATATCAGATACGCAGTATTTT. Full variable domain (remainder filled in from reference TRBV18 and TRBJ2-3): NAGVMQNPRHLVRRRGQEARLRCSPMKGHSHVYWYRQLPEEGLKFMVYLQKENIIDESGMPKERFSAEFPKEGPSILRIQQVVRGDSAAYFCASSPQESGISDTQYFGPGTRLTVL.

The CDR3 loop reads CASSRGLAGVNEQFF. The CDR3, as DNA: TGTGCCAGCAGCCGAGGACTAGCGGGAGTAAATGAGCAGTTCTTC. This chain uses TRBV14 with TRBJ2-1; 13 bases agree with TRBD2. CDR3 length: 15 amino acids. With V trimmed by 4 bases and J by 7 bases, 4 bases remained unmatched. The germline CDR1 and CDR2 sequences are SGHDN and FVKESK.